Only a few counts were recorded for the clone carrying this T cell receptor (beta chain). Its cognate antigen is unknown. The cohort excluded patients with autoimmune disease history or systemic immunosuppression. The sample originates from a study of OX40 agonist ivuxolimab in advanced cancers. Study at large: Across the patients, intravenous ivuxolimab was delivered every 2 weeks at 0.01 to 10 mg/kg. Study-level points and caveats: Researchers did not determine the expanded peripheral T cells' antigen specificity.

Germline V gives CDR1 SGHRS, CDR2 YFSETQ. The CDR3 contains 15 residues. V was clipped by 0 bases and J by 1 base, with 10 bases between them. Measured with immunoSEQ multiplex PCR; TCRdb has only the in-frame clones, and not every one. The table has roughly 86,000 clones, approximately 90% seen once; the top ten hold less than 8%. Here the sequenced sample was CD4+ or CD8+ T cells sorted from blood, taken in a trial of the OX40 agonist ivuxolimab. The receptor was derived from an adult with an advanced solid tumor such as melanoma, head and neck, liver or kidney cancer. The chain carries TRBV5-1 and TRBJ1-1; D uncertain. This chain's CDR3 is CASSLDPGTNTEAFF. The CDR3 DNA reads TGCGCCAGCAGCTTGGACCCAGGAACGAACACTGAAGCTTTCTTT.